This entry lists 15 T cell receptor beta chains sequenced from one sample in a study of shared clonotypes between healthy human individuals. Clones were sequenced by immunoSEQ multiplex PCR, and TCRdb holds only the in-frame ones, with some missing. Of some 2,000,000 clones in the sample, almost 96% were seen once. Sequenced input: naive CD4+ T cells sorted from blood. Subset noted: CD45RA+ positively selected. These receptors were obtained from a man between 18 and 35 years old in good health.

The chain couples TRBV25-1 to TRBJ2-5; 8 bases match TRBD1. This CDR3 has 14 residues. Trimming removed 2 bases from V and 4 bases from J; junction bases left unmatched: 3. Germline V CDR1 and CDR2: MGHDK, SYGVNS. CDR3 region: CASSEDRGGETQYF. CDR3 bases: TGTGCCAGCAGTGAAGACAGGGGCGGAGAGACCCAGTACTTC.

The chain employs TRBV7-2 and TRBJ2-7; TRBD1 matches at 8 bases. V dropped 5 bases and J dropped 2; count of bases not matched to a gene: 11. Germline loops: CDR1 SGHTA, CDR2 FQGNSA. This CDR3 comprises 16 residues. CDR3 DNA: TGTGCCAGCAGCCTCACCGGGACAGGAGGGCCCTACGAGCAGTACTTC. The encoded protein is CASSLTGTGGPYEQYF.

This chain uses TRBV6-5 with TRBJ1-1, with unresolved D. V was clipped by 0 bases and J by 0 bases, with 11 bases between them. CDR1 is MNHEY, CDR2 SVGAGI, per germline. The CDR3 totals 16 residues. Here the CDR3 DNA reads TGTGCCAGCAGTTACTCCCCATGGCGTCTGAACACTGAAGCTTTCTTT. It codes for CASSYSPWRLNTEAFF.

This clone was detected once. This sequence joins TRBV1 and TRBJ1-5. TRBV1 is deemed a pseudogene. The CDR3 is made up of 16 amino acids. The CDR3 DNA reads TGCACCAGCAGCCAACACGGGGCCCGTGGCAATCAGCCCCAGCATTTT. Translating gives CTSSQHGARGNQPQHF.

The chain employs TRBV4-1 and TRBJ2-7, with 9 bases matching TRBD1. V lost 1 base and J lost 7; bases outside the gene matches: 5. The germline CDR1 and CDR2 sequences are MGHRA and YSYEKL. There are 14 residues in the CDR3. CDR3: CASSQVQGAGEQYF. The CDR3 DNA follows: TGCGCCAGCAGCCAAGTACAGGGGGCGGGTGAGCAGTACTTC.

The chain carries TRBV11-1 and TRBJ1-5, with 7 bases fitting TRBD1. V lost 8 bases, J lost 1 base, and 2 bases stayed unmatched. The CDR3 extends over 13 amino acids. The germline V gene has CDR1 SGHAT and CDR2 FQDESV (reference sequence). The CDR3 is CASQGGSNQPQHF. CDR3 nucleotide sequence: TGTGCCAGCCAGGGGGGAAGCAATCAGCCCCAGCATTTT.

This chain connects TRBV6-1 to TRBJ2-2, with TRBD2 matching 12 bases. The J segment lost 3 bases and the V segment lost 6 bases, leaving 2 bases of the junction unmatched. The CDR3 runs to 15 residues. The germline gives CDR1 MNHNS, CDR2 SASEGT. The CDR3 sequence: CASRRTSGDTGELFF. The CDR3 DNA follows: TGTGCCAGCAGGCGGACTAGCGGGGACACCGGGGAGCTGTTTTTT.

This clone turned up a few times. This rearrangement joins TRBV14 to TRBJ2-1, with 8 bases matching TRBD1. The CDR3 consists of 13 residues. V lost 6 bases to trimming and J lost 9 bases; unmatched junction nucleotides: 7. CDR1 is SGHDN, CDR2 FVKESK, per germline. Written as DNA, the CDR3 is TGTGCCAGCAGTAGACAGGGGACCGGTGAGCAGTTCTTC. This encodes CASSRQGTGEQFF.

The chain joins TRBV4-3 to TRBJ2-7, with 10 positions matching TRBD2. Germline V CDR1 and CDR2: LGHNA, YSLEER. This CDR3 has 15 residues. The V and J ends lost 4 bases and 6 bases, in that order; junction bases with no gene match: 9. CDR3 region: CASSRTSGPEGEQYF. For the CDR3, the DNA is TGCGCCAGCAGCCGGACTAGCGGACCTGAGGGCGAGCAGTACTTC.

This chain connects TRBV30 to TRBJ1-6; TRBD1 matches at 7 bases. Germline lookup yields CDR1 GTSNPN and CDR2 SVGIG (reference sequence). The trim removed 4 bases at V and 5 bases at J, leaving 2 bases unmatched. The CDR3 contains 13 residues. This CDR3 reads CAWTTGNNSPLHF. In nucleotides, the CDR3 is TGTGCCTGGACGACAGGGAATAATTCACCCCTCCACTTT.

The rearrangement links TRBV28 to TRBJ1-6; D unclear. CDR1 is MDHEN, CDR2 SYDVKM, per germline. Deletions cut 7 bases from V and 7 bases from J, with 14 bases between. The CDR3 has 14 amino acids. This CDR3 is CASTLTVNNSPLHF. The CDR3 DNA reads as TGTGCCAGCACCTTAACAGTAAACAATTCACCCCTCCACTTT.

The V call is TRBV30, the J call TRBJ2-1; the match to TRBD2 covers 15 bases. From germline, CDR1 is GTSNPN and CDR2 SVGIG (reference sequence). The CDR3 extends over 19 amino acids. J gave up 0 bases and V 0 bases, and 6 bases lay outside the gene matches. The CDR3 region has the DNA TGTGCCTGGAGTGTATGGAGGACTAGCGGGAGGGCCTCCTACAATGAGCAGTTCTTC. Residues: CAWSVWRTSGRASYNEQFF.

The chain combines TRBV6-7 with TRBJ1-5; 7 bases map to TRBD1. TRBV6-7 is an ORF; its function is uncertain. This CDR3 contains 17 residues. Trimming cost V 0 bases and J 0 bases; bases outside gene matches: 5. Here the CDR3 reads CASSYSADRASNQPQHF. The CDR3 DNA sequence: TGTGCCAGCAGTTACTCGGCCGACAGGGCTAGCAATCAGCCCCAGCATTTT.

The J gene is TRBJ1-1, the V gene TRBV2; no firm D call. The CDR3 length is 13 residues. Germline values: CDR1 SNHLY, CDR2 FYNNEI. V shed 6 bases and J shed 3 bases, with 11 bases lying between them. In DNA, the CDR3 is TGTGCCAGCAGGGCCGACGGCCACACTGAAGCTTTCTTT. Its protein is CASRADGHTEAFF.

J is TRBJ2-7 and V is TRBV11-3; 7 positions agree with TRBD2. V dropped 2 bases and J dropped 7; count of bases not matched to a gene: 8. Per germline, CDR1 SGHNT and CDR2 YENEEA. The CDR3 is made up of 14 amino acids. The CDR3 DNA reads TGTGCCAGCAGCTTAACGGGGACTACTGGAGAGCAGTACTTC. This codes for CASSLTGTTGEQYF.